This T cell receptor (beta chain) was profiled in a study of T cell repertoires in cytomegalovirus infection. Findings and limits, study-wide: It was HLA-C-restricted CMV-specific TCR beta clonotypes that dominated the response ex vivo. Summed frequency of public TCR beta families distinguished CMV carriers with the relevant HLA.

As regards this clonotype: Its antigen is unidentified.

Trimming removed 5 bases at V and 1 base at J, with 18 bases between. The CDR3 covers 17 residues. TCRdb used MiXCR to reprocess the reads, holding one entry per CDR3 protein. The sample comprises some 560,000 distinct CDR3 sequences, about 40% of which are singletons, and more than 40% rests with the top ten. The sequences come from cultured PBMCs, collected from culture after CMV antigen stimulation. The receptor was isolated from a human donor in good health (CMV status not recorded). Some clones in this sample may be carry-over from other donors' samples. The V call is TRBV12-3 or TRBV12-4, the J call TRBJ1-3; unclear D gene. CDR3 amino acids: CASSRTADDLSGNTIYF. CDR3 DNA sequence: TGTGCCAGCAGTCGAACAGCGGACGATCTATCTGGAAACACCATATATTTT.